Below, 9 T cell receptor beta chains from the same sample are listed, as sequenced in a study of PD-L1 blockade in urothelial cancer. Specified time point: pretreatment peripheral blood. The data were produced by immunoSEQ multiplex PCR, yet TCRdb's version contains in-frame clones alone and is incomplete. Of tens of thousands of clones listed, 84% are singletons. Here the sequenced sample was PBMCs, taken around atezolizumab (anti-PD-L1) treatment. Source of these receptors: a man in his sixties with urothelial cancer.

The chain uses TRBV27 and TRBJ2-5, with 7 bases lining up with TRBD2. The V and J ends lost 5 bases and 4 bases, in that order; junction bases with no gene match: 10. CDR1 and CDR2 from the germline V gene are MNHEY and SMNVEV (reference sequence). This CDR3 has 15 residues. The CDR3 region is CASSREATGGETQYF. The CDR3 nucleotides read TGTGCCAGCAGTCGAGAGGCCACGGGGGGAGAGACCCAGTACTTC.

The chain combines TRBV7-9 with TRBJ2-7; 9 nucleotides agree with TRBD1. Germline V gives CDR1 SEHNR, CDR2 FQNEAQ (reference sequence). This CDR3 comprises 18 residues. Trimming cost V 1 base and J 0 bases; bases outside gene matches: 10. CDR3 sequence (DNA): TGTGCCAGCAGCTTAGTAAAGTGGACAGGGGTGAGCTCCTACGAGCAGTACTTC. It is translated as CASSLVKWTGVSSYEQYF.

The rearrangement uses TRBV6-1 and TRBJ2-7; TRBD2 aligns across 10 bases. V dropped 3 bases and J dropped 0; count of bases not matched to a gene: 2. The CDR3 length is 15 residues. The germline CDR1 and CDR2 sequences are MNHNS and SASEGT. CDR3 coding DNA: TGTGCCAGCAGTGATAGCGGGGGGTCCTCCTACGAGCAGTACTTC. Residues: CASSDSGGSSYEQYF.

This chain joins TRBV30 and TRBJ1-6; a weak D match, TRBD1 (5 bases). The CDR3 sequence is 13 residues long. Germline V gives CDR1 GTSNPN, CDR2 SVGIG (reference sequence). The ends were cut back, 3 bases at V and 7 bases at J, with 10 bases in the middle. CDR3 nucleotides: TGTGCCTGGAGACGGCAGGGAAATTCACCCCTCCACTTT. Translated: CAWRRQGNSPLHF.

The V call is TRBV19, the J call TRBJ2-2; possibly TRBD2 for D (6 bases). The CDR3 extends over 15 amino acids. V gave up 6 bases and J gave up 3 bases, with 14 bases separating them. CDR1 and CDR2 from the germline V gene are LNHDA and SQIVND (reference sequence). CDR3 in DNA: TGTGCCAGTAGGACACGGGAGACGGACACCGGGGAGCTGTTTTTT. Translated, it gives CASRTRETDTGELFF.

The J gene is TRBJ2-5, the V gene TRBV28; 8 bases align to TRBD2. This CDR3 is 13 amino acids long. V shed 8 bases and J 5 bases; nucleotides not matched to a gene: 7. The germline CDR1 and CDR2 sequences are MDHEN and SYDVKM. The CDR3 is CASRGGRWETQYF. The CDR3 bases are TGTGCCAGCCGGGGGGGTAGGTGGGAGACCCAGTACTTC.

In its sample, this clone was seen a few times. The CDR3 spells CASSRATGGSSYNSPLHF. Here the CDR3 DNA reads TGTGCCAGCAGCCGGGCGACTGGGGGGAGCTCCTATAATTCACCCCTCCACTTT. The genes are TRBV7-9 and TRBJ1-6; D possibly corresponds to TRBD1 (5 bases). The CDR3 runs to 18 residues. V was shortened by 5 bases and J by 0 bases, with 17 bases between the two germline ends. Germline V gives CDR1 SEHNR, CDR2 FQNEAQ (reference sequence).

The chain links TRBV4-1 to TRBJ2-1; TRBD1 might be the D (6 bases). CDR3 length: 18 residues. Germline V gene data show CDR1 as MGHRA and CDR2 as YSYEKL. V gave up 0 bases and J gave up 6 bases, with 21 bases separating them. CDR3 residues: CASSQDRSLGGIGNEQFF. The CDR3, as DNA: TGCGCCAGCAGCCAAGATAGGTCCTTAGGGGGAATCGGCAATGAGCAGTTCTTC.

This sequence joins TRBV5-1 and TRBJ2-1; 7 bases align to TRBD1. Germline loops: CDR1 SGHRS, CDR2 YFSETQ. J was trimmed by 2 bases and V by 5 bases; bases with no gene match: 19. This CDR3 region has 19 residues. In DNA, the CDR3 is TGCGCCAGCAGTAGACAGGGAAGGGGATTTAGTAAAGCCTACAATGAGCAGTTCTTC. Its protein product is CASSRQGRGFSKAYNEQFF.